In this sample, the clone carrying this T cell receptor beta chain turned up a few times. Its antigen is not known. At one of its ends the junction is not consistent with the germline gene, which may arise from a read error. This sample is drawn from a study of T cells in Graves' hyperthyroidism and ophthalmopathy. Whole-study findings and limits: The model forecast ophthalmopathy, anticipating it by a median about 7 months before onset. Blood also held most thyroid clonotypes expanded beyond 0.001.

The diagnoses drew upon clinical symptoms, serum thyroxine and TRAb, thyroid ultrasound and orbital computed tomography. Germline V gene lookup returns CDR1 SEHNR and CDR2 FQNEAQ (reference sequence). The CDR3 length is 14 residues. Amplification targeted TCR beta CDR3 regions from RNA transcripts. An initial round of RT-PCR targeting the TCR CDR3 relied on the HTBI primer set. MiXCR, run by TCRdb on the multiplex PCR reads, gives a single entry per CDR3 protein. The sample has over 650,000 distinct CDR3 sequences; roughly 45% are singletons. The chain uses TRBV7-9 and TRBJ1-2, with D perhaps TRBD1 (5 bases). The origin of this receptor is an adult man with Graves' disease, either hyperthyroidism or ophthalmopathy (not recorded which). Sequencing input: peripheral blood or thyroid tissue (not recorded which). The CDR3: CASSLDPGSYGYTF. The CDR3 nucleotides read TGCGCCAGCAGCCTTGACCCAGGGAGCTATGGCTACACCTTC.